The present T cell receptor (beta chain) was sequenced within a study of blood T cell repertoires in COVID-19. Study in general: In each case, the material was cDNA or gDNA derived from T cells, B-cell-depleted T cells, or PBMCs.

The table came from immunoSEQ multiplex PCR; TCRdb's copy has only in-frame clones and leaves some out. Found here are approximately 94,000 clones, around 85% of them singletons; the top ten hold around an eighth. The CDR3 runs to 15 residues. Germline V gene lookup returns CDR1 MNHNS and CDR2 SASEGT. Trimming removed 2 bases at V and 6 bases at J, with 16 bases between. The receptor comes from a man aged 50 to 60 with active or convalescent COVID-19. The genes are TRBV6-1 and TRBJ1-1, with TRBD1 as a possible D gene (6 bases). Sequencing was performed on peripheral blood. Here the CDR3 reads CASSETSAGAPEAFF. The CDR3 DNA follows: TGTGCCAGCAGTGAAACCTCGGCAGGGGCCCCTGAAGCTTTCTTT.